Shown below are 31 T cell receptor beta chains from a single sample sequenced in a study of shared clonotypes between healthy human individuals. Using immunoSEQ multiplex PCR, the repertoire was profiled, and TCRdb retains in-frame clones only, with some absent. The sample records over a million clones, approximately 96% being singletons. The sample was naive CD4+ T cells sorted from blood. The subset denotes: CD45RA+ positively selected. These receptors originate from a man aged 30 to 45 in good health.

The chain uses TRBV7-3 and TRBJ2-7; 11 nucleotides align to TRBD2. Unmatched junction bases numbered 14, after V lost 5 bases and J lost 2 bases. Per germline, CDR1 SGHTA and CDR2 FQGTGA. The CDR3 loop spans 18 amino acids. As DNA, the CDR3 is TGTGCCAGCAGCGTCAAACCCCATAGCGGGAGGGCGGCCTACGAGCAGTACTTC. It specifies CASSVKPHSGRAAYEQYF.

J is TRBJ2-3 and V is TRBV5-1; D not resolved. Trimming removed 0 bases at V and 2 bases at J, with 10 bases between. Germline assignment: CDR1 SGHRS and CDR2 YFSETQ. This CDR3 has 15 residues. The CDR3 DNA reads as TGCGCCAGCAGCTTGGATCTCGAGTACACAGATACGCAGTATTTT. Its protein product is CASSLDLEYTDTQYF.

This sequence joins TRBV2 and TRBJ2-1, with 8 bases lining up with TRBD2. The CDR3 has 16 amino acids. With V trimmed by 4 bases and J by 2 bases, 7 bases remained unmatched. CDR1 SNHLY and CDR2 FYNNEI come from the germline V gene. CDR3 DNA sequence: TGTGCCAGCAGTGGTCGGGGAGCGGGAGCCTACAATGAGCAGTTCTTC. Its translation: CASSGRGAGAYNEQFF. Full variable domain (remainder filled in from reference TRBV2 and TRBJ2-1): EPEVTQTPSHQVTQMGQEVILRCVPISNHLYFYWYRQILGQKVEFLVSFYNNEISEKSEIFDDQFSVERPDGSNFTLKIRSTKLEDSAMYFCASSGRGAGAYNEQFFGPGTRLTVL.

V is TRBV20-1 and J is TRBJ2-7; no clear D. V lost 6 bases and J 3 bases, leaving 9 bases between the germline ends. This CDR3 has 11 amino acids. From germline, CDR1 is DFQATT and CDR2 SNEGSKA (reference sequence). CDR3 nucleotides: TGCAGTGCGAAACTAATCTACGAGCAGTACTTC. This encodes CSAKLIYEQYF.

V is TRBV4-1 and J is TRBJ2-2, with D perhaps matching TRBD1 (5 bases). The V gene lost 1 base and the J gene lost 6 bases, with 15 bases spanning the gap. The CDR3 sequence is 16 residues long. The germline CDR1 and CDR2 sequences are MGHRA and YSYEKL. This CDR3 is CASSQVAQGRPGELFF. Here the CDR3 DNA reads TGCGCCAGCAGCCAAGTTGCTCAGGGCAGACCCGGGGAGCTGTTTTTT.

The genes are TRBV30 and TRBJ2-7; D not resolved. The germline gives CDR1 GTSNPN, CDR2 SVGIG (reference sequence). The germline V and J ends were trimmed by 8 bases and 0 bases, with 8 bases remaining between them. CDR3 length: 11 residues. The CDR3 coding sequence is TGTGCCGCCCGGGCCTCCTACGAGCAGTACTTC. This gives the protein CAARASYEQYF.

J is TRBJ2-2 and V is TRBV29-1; 9 bases are a match to TRBD2. V lost 5 bases and J lost 4; bases outside the gene matches: 8. CDR1 is SQVTM, CDR2 ANQGSEA, per germline. This CDR3 region has 15 residues. This CDR3 reads CSVRISGSVTGELFF. Written as DNA, the CDR3 is TGCAGCGTTCGGATTAGCGGGAGTGTCACCGGGGAGCTGTTTTTT.

The V call is TRBV19, the J call TRBJ1-5; D unclear. Germline loops: CDR1 LNHDA, CDR2 SQIVND (reference sequence). Deletions cut 7 bases from V and 0 bases from J, with 13 bases between. The CDR3 has 15 residues. CDR3 sequence (DNA): TGTGCCAGTAACGAGACGCCCAATAGCAATCAGCCCCAGCATTTT. It yields the protein CASNETPNSNQPQHF.

This chain links TRBV30 with TRBJ2-1, with D perhaps TRBD1 or TRBD2 (6 bases each). The CDR3 sequence is 14 residues long. V lost 5 bases and J 7 bases, leaving 18 bases between the germline ends. The V gene's germline CDR1 is GTSNPN and CDR2 SVGIG (reference sequence). CDR3 nucleotide sequence: TGTGCCTGGGAGCGACTAGGGGGTGGAAATGAGCAGTTCTTC. Protein sequence: CAWERLGGGNEQFF.

This clone was seen once. The J gene is TRBJ2-7, the V gene TRBV9, with D perhaps assigned TRBD1 or TRBD2 (5 bases each). Trimming removed 0 bases at V and 1 base at J, with 14 bases between. The CDR3 sequence is 16 residues long. Per germline, CDR1 SGDLS and CDR2 YYNGEE. This CDR3 is CASSVVGTTQSYEQYF. In DNA, the CDR3 is TGTGCCAGCAGCGTAGTCGGGACCACCCAATCCTACGAGCAGTACTTC.

This chain joins TRBV6-6 and TRBJ2-3; 7 bases are a match to TRBD2. V was pared by 2 bases and J by 5 bases, with 1 base of the junction left unmatched. The germline gives CDR1 MNHNY, CDR2 SVGAGI (reference sequence). The CDR3 consists of 13 residues. In DNA form, the CDR3 reads TGTGCCAGCAGTTACGGGGGGGAAGATACGCAGTATTTT. Protein: CASSYGGEDTQYF.

CDR3 nucleotides: TGTGCCAGCAGCGTCCTACTAGACGGCACAGATACGCAGTATTTT. Protein sequence: CASSVLLDGTDTQYF. This chain uses TRBV9 with TRBJ2-3, with a tentative D call TRBD2 (5 bases). V was trimmed by 2 bases and J by 1 base, leaving 11 bases between them. The V gene's germline CDR1 is SGDLS and CDR2 YYNGEE. This CDR3 is built from 15 residues.

The rearrangement links TRBV5-1 to TRBJ2-3; D ambiguous. CDR1 and CDR2 (germline): SGHRS, YFSETQ. Trimming took off 0 bases at V and 4 bases at J, with 9 bases between the two ends. The CDR3 is 14 residues long. The DNA of the CDR3 is TGCGCCAGCAGCTTGGCCGTAACGGCAGATACGCAGTATTTT. It yields the protein CASSLAVTADTQYF.

The chain is built from TRBV4-1 and TRBJ1-5; possibly TRBD1 for D (6 bases). V lost 4 bases and J 0 bases, leaving 22 bases between the germline ends. Germline V gene lookup returns CDR1 MGHRA and CDR2 YSYEKL. The CDR3 covers 19 residues. The CDR3 sequence: CASSLGADGAQYSNQPQHF. CDR3 coding DNA: TGCGCCAGCAGCCTGGGGGCGGACGGTGCCCAATATAGCAATCAGCCCCAGCATTTT.

This rearrangement joins TRBV5-8 to TRBJ1-1; D gene unclear. Between the trimmed V and J ends, which lost 0 bases and 1 base, there was a span of 10 bases. Germline V gene sequence: CDR1 SGHTS, CDR2 YDEGEE. This CDR3 is built from 15 residues. CDR3 sequence reads: CASSLGVRENTEAFF. The CDR3 nucleotides read TGTGCCAGCAGCTTGGGTGTGAGGGAGAACACTGAAGCTTTCTTT.

The CDR3 bases are TGTGCCACCAGCAGAGATGAGGGGAGAACTGAGCAGTTCTTC. Translating gives CATSRDEGRTEQFF. V and J are TRBV15 and TRBJ2-1; D may be TRBD1 or TRBD2 (5 bases each). The CDR3 contains 14 residues. Looked up from germline, CDR1 is LNHNV and CDR2 is YYDKDF (reference sequence). Trimming removed 0 bases from V and 9 bases from J, with 12 bases in between.

This chain connects TRBV28 to TRBJ2-7; tentative D call: TRBD2 (5 bases). CDR1 and CDR2 from the germline V gene are MDHEN and SYDVKM. This CDR3 has 17 amino acids. The ends were cut back, 3 bases at V and 5 bases at J, with 23 bases in the middle. This CDR3 is CASSFHVRFGERDEQYF. The CDR3 coding sequence is TGTGCCAGCAGTTTCCATGTTAGATTTGGAGAGAGGGACGAGCAGTACTTC.

The chain uses TRBV6-1 and TRBJ2-2; weak D call: TRBD2 (6 bases). The V gene lost 4 bases and the J gene lost 3 bases, with 18 bases spanning the gap. Germline CDR1 reads MNHNS; CDR2 reads SASEGT. This CDR3 region has 17 residues. Written as DNA, the CDR3 is TGTGCCAGCAGTGCACCCGGGAGACGGCCTTACACCGGGGAGCTGTTTTTT. Its protein is CASSAPGRRPYTGELFF.

The rearrangement uses TRBV27 and TRBJ2-1; 14 nucleotides align to TRBD2. Germline V CDR1 and CDR2: MNHEY, SMNVEV (reference sequence). Unmatched junction bases numbered 11, after V lost 10 bases and J lost 9 bases. The CDR3 is 15 residues long. CDR3 loop: CAIKKGTSGSSEQFF. As DNA, the CDR3 is TGTGCCATCAAAAAGGGGACTAGCGGGAGCAGTGAGCAGTTCTTC.

This clone appeared a single time. The gene calls are TRBV7-2 and TRBJ1-6; D uncertain. Per the germline V gene, CDR1 is SGHTA and CDR2 is FQGNSA. Trimming stripped 5 bases from V and 6 bases from J, with 20 bases between. This CDR3 has 17 residues. CDR3 bases: TGTGCCAGCAGCCTTCAACCTCCGCGAGCCACTAATTCACCCCTCCACTTT. Translating gives CASSLQPPRATNSPLHF.

V gene TRBV28 combines with J gene TRBJ1-2, with TRBD1 matching over 9 bases. The J segment lost 5 bases and the V segment lost 0 bases, leaving 4 bases of the junction unmatched. Germline values: CDR1 MDHEN, CDR2 SYDVKM. The CDR3 has 15 amino acids. CDR3 loop: CASSLWTGGGYGYTF. CDR3 sequence (DNA): TGTGCCAGCAGTTTATGGACAGGGGGTGGGTATGGCTACACCTTC.

This chain connects TRBV7-2 to TRBJ2-1; tentative D call: TRBD1 (6 bases). Germline V lookup: CDR1 SGHTA, CDR2 FQGNSA. With 3 bases removed from V and 3 bases from J, the gap between germline ends came to 9 bases. The CDR3 has 14 residues. CDR3 nucleotide sequence: TGTGCCAGCAGCTTTCGGACAGTCTACAATGAGCAGTTCTTC. Amino acid sequence: CASSFRTVYNEQFF. The full variable domain, completed using reference TRBV7-2 and TRBJ2-1, is GAGVSQSPSNKVTEKGKDVELRCDPISGHTALYWYRQSLGQGLEFLIYFQGNSAPDKSGLPSDRFSAERTGGSVSTLTIQRTQQEDSAVYLCASSFRTVYNEQFFGPGTRLTVL.

This chain links TRBV9 with TRBJ2-1, with 10 bases fitting TRBD2. The CDR3 is 17 amino acids. V shed 0 bases, J shed 9 bases, and the junction held 12 bases outside the gene matches. Looked up from germline, CDR1 is SGDLS and CDR2 is YYNGEE. CDR3 sequence (DNA): TGTGCCAGCAGCGTAGCTCGAGCGGGAGGGCCGGTCCGTGAGCAGTTCTTC. This codes for CASSVARAGGPVREQFF. The entire variable domain, with the rest obtained from reference TRBV9 and TRBJ2-1, is as follows: DSGVTQTPKHLITATGQRVTLRCSPRSGDLSVYWYQQSLDQGLQFLIQYYNGEERAKGNILERFSAQQFPDLHSELNLSSLELGDSALYFCASSVARAGGPVREQFFGPGTRLTVL.

V gene TRBV9 combines with J gene TRBJ2-2, with D tentatively TRBD1 (5 bases). The V gene's germline CDR1 is SGDLS and CDR2 YYNGEE. Deletions cut 1 base from V and 1 base from J, with 14 bases between. CDR3 size: 17 residues. Written as DNA, the CDR3 is TGTGCCAGCAGCGTAAGGGGTGGCAACCTGAACACCGGGGAGCTGTTTTTT. Residues: CASSVRGGNLNTGELFF.

The rearrangement joins TRBV18 to TRBJ2-7, with D perhaps matching TRBD1 (5 bases). With 0 bases removed from V and 5 bases from J, the gap between germline ends came to 11 bases. The CDR3 loop spans 14 amino acids. Per the germline V gene, CDR1 is KGHSH and CDR2 is LQKENI. DNA for the CDR3: TGTGCCAGCTCACCACCAGCAGGGTCTGACGAGCAGTACTTC. It translates to CASSPPAGSDEQYF.

V is TRBV27 and J is TRBJ2-7, with unresolved D. The ends were cut back, 4 bases at V and 2 bases at J, with 6 bases in the middle. Germline lookup yields CDR1 MNHEY and CDR2 SMNVEV (reference sequence). CDR3 length equals 12 residues. CDR3 DNA: TGTGCCAGCAGTTCCCCCCCCTACGAGCAGTACTTC. Amino acids: CASSSPPYEQYF.

Notes on this clone: Other DNA sequences of this sample code for an identical CDR3. The chain combines TRBV18 with TRBJ2-7; 7 nucleotides agree with TRBD1. The CDR3 totals 12 residues. V gave up 4 bases and J gave up 3 bases; unmatched junction bases: 0. Germline V gene lookup returns CDR1 KGHSH and CDR2 LQKENI. The CDR3 coding sequence is TGTGCCAGCTCACGGGACAGCTACGAGCAGTACTTC. This encodes CASSRDSYEQYF.

V and J are TRBV28 and TRBJ2-3; 7 bases agree with TRBD2. CDR3 length equals 14 residues. Germline values: CDR1 MDHEN, CDR2 SYDVKM. The V gene end was trimmed by 7 bases and the J gene end by 4 bases; junction bases not matched to a gene: 8. The DNA of the CDR3 is TGTGCCAGCAAAGACGGGGGGTTCGCAGATACGCAGTATTTT. It codes for CASKDGGFADTQYF.

The chain is built from TRBV5-1 and TRBJ2-3, with 10 bases matching TRBD2. Germline loops: CDR1 SGHRS, CDR2 YFSETQ. V shed 0 bases, J shed 3 bases, and the junction held 13 bases outside the gene matches. This CDR3 spans 19 amino acids. CDR3 protein: CASSLERGGRLAGTDTQYF. The CDR3 bases are TGCGCCAGCAGCTTGGAGAGAGGGGGAAGACTAGCGGGTACAGATACGCAGTATTTT.

This sequence joins TRBV15 and TRBJ1-2; a possible D gene is TRBD1 (6 bases). The V gene's germline CDR1 is LNHNV and CDR2 YYDKDF (reference sequence). V lost 7 bases and J lost 7, with 16 bases in between. The length of the CDR3 is 13 residues. CDR3 coding DNA: TGTGCCACCAACGAGGGGGGTCCCGGTGGCTACACCTTC. It codes for CATNEGGPGGYTF.

This clone occurred once. The rearrangement links TRBV28 to TRBJ1-5; D gene unclear. Between the trimmed V and J ends, which lost 2 bases and 6 bases, there was a span of 20 bases. CDR1 is MDHEN, CDR2 SYDVKM, per germline. The length of the CDR3 is 17 residues. The CDR3 region has the DNA TGTGCCAGCAGTTTAAGGGCTGGGCACTCTGCCGGTCAGCCCCAGCATTTT. It encodes CASSLRAGHSAGQPQHF.